The rows below give T cell receptor beta chains drawn from one sample of a study of T cells in Graves' hyperthyroidism and ophthalmopathy. TCRdb independently ran MiXCR on the multiplex PCR reads; one entry per CDR3 protein. The profile covers over 550,000 distinct CDR3 sequences, with 16% appearing a single time and more than 15% taken by the ten largest. The specimen sequenced was blood. The receptors stem from a young woman with Graves' hyperthyroidism. Both conserved end residues are part of each CDR3. The size of a clone is reported for some rows only, either as once, few or many, or as a class for expanded clones.

cdr3_aa: CASTLAGKPWEQFF
v_call: TRBV6-1
clone_size: few

cdr3_aa: CASSPRGKERKETQYF
v_call: TRBV12-3/TRBV12-4
clone_size: .

cdr3_aa: CASSKIQGPPGHEQYF
v_call: TRBV6-2/TRBV6-3
clone_size: few

cdr3_aa: CASSAKAGFGQPQHF
v_call: TRBV6-1
clone_size: .

cdr3_aa: CASRSRTGTTDTQYF
v_call: TRBV19
clone_size: .

cdr3_aa: CASSLLLGTTEAFF
v_call: TRBV7-9
clone_size: .

cdr3_aa: CSAGRMGNSETQYF
v_call: TRBV20-1
clone_size: many

cdr3_aa: CASSPRGGTANTGELFF
v_call: TRBV4-1
clone_size: few

cdr3_aa: CATSRDPLQGSESNQPQHF
v_call: TRBV15
clone_size: .

cdr3_aa: CATSRDQAGASYEQYF
v_call: TRBV15
clone_size: once

cdr3_aa: CASNLWGGRPYNEQFF
v_call: TRBV28
clone_size: many

cdr3_aa: CASSPVRGGSYEQYF
v_call: TRBV6-1
clone_size: few

cdr3_aa: CASGDIIHNEQFF
v_call: TRBV6-1
clone_size: many

cdr3_aa: CASNLPQGNEQFF
v_call: TRBV7-2
clone_size: many

cdr3_aa: CASSPKDIHSGNTIYF
v_call: TRBV7-2
clone_size: .

cdr3_aa: CASSLAGAWPLHF
v_call: TRBV11-3
clone_size: .

cdr3_aa: CSVGDTTYEQYF
v_call: TRBV29-1
clone_size: few

cdr3_aa: CASSVGQRTYEQYF
v_call: TRBV5-1
clone_size: .

cdr3_aa: CASSSSGGATGELFF
v_call: TRBV5-1
clone_size: .

cdr3_aa: CSAREEQPNYGYTF
v_call: TRBV20-1
clone_size: .

cdr3_aa: CASSVAPDRILNYGYTF
v_call: TRBV9
clone_size: few

cdr3_aa: CSARLAELPPQYF
v_call: TRBV20-1
clone_size: many

cdr3_aa: CASSFLAGDYNEQFF
v_call: TRBV28
clone_size: few

cdr3_aa: CASSGTGGAWRYTF
v_call: TRBV7-9
clone_size: few

cdr3_aa: CASADMVLTNEKLLF
v_call: TRBV27
clone_size: .

cdr3_aa: CASSLRRAEETQYF
v_call: TRBV5-6
clone_size: few

cdr3_aa: CAWARGGLTEAFF
v_call: TRBV30
clone_size: many

cdr3_aa: CASSELPQGSDEQYF
v_call: TRBV2
clone_size: .

cdr3_aa: CASSPPPETKNIQYF
v_call: TRBV18
clone_size: many

cdr3_aa: CAIGTSGSETQYF
v_call: TRBV6-1
clone_size: .

cdr3_aa: CASSVERPYNSPLHF
v_call: TRBV5-1
clone_size: many

cdr3_aa: CATSDARPGAAQHF
v_call: TRBV24-1
clone_size: .

cdr3_aa: CASSLERTGLFTEAFF
v_call: TRBV7-2
clone_size: few

cdr3_aa: CASSQTSGVEPLHF
v_call: TRBV4-1
clone_size: .

cdr3_aa: CASSLLAESNTGELFF
v_call: TRBV5-1
clone_size: .

cdr3_aa: CSAIRLTRPDRVNEQFF
v_call: TRBV20-1
clone_size: .